This paragraph covers one T cell receptor (beta chain) sequence. The antigen remains unidentified. This sample is part of a study of T cell repertoires in cytomegalovirus infection. TCRdb itself ran the reads through MiXCR, one entry per CDR3 protein. The sample lists some 940,000 distinct CDR3 sequences; 31% were seen once. Germline CDR1 reads MGHRA; CDR2 reads YSYEKL. V shed 3 bases and J 8 bases; nucleotides not matched to a gene: 5. CDR3 size: 15 residues. This chain joins TRBV4-1 and TRBJ1-6; 9 nucleotides line up with TRBD1. This clonotype originated in a human donor in good health (CMV status not recorded). Some clones in this sample may be carry-over from other donors' samples. Sample: cultured CD8+ T cells from PBMCs, taken from culture after CMV antigen stimulation. The CDR3 nucleotides are TGCGCCAGCAGCCAGGGGACAGGGTTTGATTCACCCCTCCACTTT. Protein product: CASSQGTGFDSPLHF.